This T cell receptor beta chain was identified in a study of blood T cells in healthy people across ages. For the second PCR, which ran for 7 to 11 cycles, a sample-barcoded 5' primer and a J-beta primer mix were used. TCRdb fed the 5' RACE reads into MiXCR, producing one record per CDR3 protein. This sample carries around 500,000 distinct CDR3 sequences, roughly a quarter of them seen once, and the ten largest clones take approximately 3.3%. Overall study findings and caveats: More naive CD4+ cells and higher diversity were found in long-lived than in aged donors.

Remarks on this clonotype: Its antigen is not known.

CDR3 size: 16 residues. Germline CDR1 reads SGHDN; CDR2 reads FVKESK. Trimming took 1 base from V and 6 from J, leaving 18 bases between them. The sample was also linked to a second study, of T cells of mothers and their children.

The sequenced sample consisted of blood. This chain uses TRBV14 with TRBJ1-2; D unresolved. This receptor was identified in a boy aged 2-9 years in good health. The chain's CDR3 is CASSQVSSVLKDGYTF. DNA for the CDR3: TGTGCCAGCAGCCAAGTCAGCAGTGTCCTAAAGGATGGCTACACCTTC.